This TCR beta chain was found in a study of response to subunit inactivated influenza vaccine. Study-wide results and limits: Few additional T cells are recruited per seasonal influenza vaccination, authors suggested.

TCRdb processed the RT-PCR reads anew with MiXCR; each CDR3 protein has one entry. The repertoire holds about 480,000 distinct CDR3 sequences, with roughly 9.7% as singletons. Unmatched junction bases numbered 3, after V lost 3 bases and J lost 5 bases. This CDR3 region has 13 residues. Only a few counts were recorded for this clonotype. The antigen is not known. The rearrangement joins TRBV12-3 or TRBV12-4 to TRBJ1-2; 7 positions match TRBD1. The source was PBMCs from blood, collected about 40 days after vaccination. This TCR came from a middle-aged man who received an inactivated influenza vaccine. CDR3 bases: TGTGCCAGCAGTTTCAACAGGGGATATGGCTACACCTTC. This sequence encodes CASSFNRGYGYTF.